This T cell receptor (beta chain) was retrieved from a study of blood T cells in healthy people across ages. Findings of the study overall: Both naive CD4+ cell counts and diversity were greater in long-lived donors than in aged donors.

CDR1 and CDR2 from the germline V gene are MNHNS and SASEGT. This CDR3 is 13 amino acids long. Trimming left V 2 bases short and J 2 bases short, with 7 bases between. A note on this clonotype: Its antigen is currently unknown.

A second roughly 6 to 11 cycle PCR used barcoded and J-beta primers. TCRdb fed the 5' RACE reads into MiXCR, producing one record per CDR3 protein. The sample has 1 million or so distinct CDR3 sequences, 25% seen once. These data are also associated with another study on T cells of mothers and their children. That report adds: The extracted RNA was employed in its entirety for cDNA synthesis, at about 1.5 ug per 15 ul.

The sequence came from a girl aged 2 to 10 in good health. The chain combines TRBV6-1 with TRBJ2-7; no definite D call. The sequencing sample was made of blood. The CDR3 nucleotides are TGTGCCAGCAGTGAATATCAAACCTACGAGCAGTACTTC. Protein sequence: CASSEYQTYEQYF.